This T cell receptor (beta chain) emerged from a study of early T cells in non-severe SARS-CoV-2 infection. In the study overall: With bulk RNA from unsorted whole blood as input, sequencing yielded unpaired chains. Study-level points and caveats: The VDJdb matching leaned toward anti-spike CD8 responses and overlooked private and CD4 specificities.

This clonotype has a handful of counts. What it recognizes is unknown. This CDR3 spans 14 amino acids. Trimming took off 0 bases at V and 1 base at J, with 6 bases between the two ends. Germline assignment: CDR1 SGHTA and CDR2 FQGTGA. Unique molecular identifiers tagged individual cDNA molecules. One entry per CDR3 protein, called by TCRdb with MiXCR from the 5' RACE reads. The table has about 110,000 distinct CDR3 sequences, about an eighth seen once. The sequencing input was whole blood. This receptor was taken from an adult who was a healthcare worker with PCR-confirmed SARS-CoV-2 infection or an uninfected control (not recorded which). This rearrangement joins TRBV7-3 to TRBJ1-1, with D hard to call. The CDR3 here is CASSLTLRNTEAFF. CDR3 nucleotide sequence: TGTGCCAGCAGCTTAACGCTGAGGAACACTGAAGCTTTCTTT.